This T cell receptor (beta chain) was identified in a study of blood T cell repertoires in COVID-19. For the study at large: T cells, B-cell-depleted T cells, or PBMCs provided the cDNA or gDNA that served as material.

The CDR3 spans 13 residues. Germline V gene sequence: CDR1 GTSNPN, CDR2 SVGIG (reference sequence). The V end lost 3 bases, the J end lost 0 bases, and 6 bases lay between the germline ends. Assay: immunoSEQ multiplex PCR; the TCRdb copy retains only in-frame clones and omits some. The sample yields approximately 250,000 clones, roughly 85% seen once. The receptor's source is a man in his fifties with COVID-19, enrolled during active disease. Sample: peripheral blood. The V call is TRBV30, the J call TRBJ1-3; D not resolved. CDR3 nucleotide sequence: TGTGCCTGGAGCGGGGACTCTGGAAACACCATATATTTT. Translating gives CAWSGDSGNTIYF. The variable domain in full, completed from reference TRBV30 and TRBJ1-3, reads SQTIHQWPATLVQPVGSPLSLECTVEGTSNPNLYWYRQAAGRGLQLLFYSVGIGQISSEVPQNLSASRPQDRQFILSSKKLLLSDSGFYLCAWSGDSGNTIYFGEGSWLTVV.